What follows is one T cell receptor (beta chain) and its context. The source of the sample is a study of control samples from healthy donors and cancer patients. V lost 6 bases to trimming and J lost 5 bases, with 8 bases between them. The length of the CDR3 is 13 residues. Looked up from germline, CDR1 is MNHEY and CDR2 is SMNVEV (reference sequence). Clones were read by immunoSEQ multiplex PCR, and TCRdb kept only the in-frame ones, dropping some. Of approximately 81,000 clones listed, around 94% are singletons. V usage is TRBV27 and J usage is TRBJ1-6; D is unclear. The sequenced material came from blood. The source is a woman aged 18 to 35 in good health. In DNA form, the CDR3 reads TGTGCCAGCAGGGGGAATAATAATTCACCCCTCCACTTT. As protein: CASRGNNNSPLHF.